The text below deals with one T cell receptor (beta chain). Vbeta (60) and Jbeta (13) primers were used in the PCR. The protocol was immunoSEQ multiplex PCR, while the TCRdb copy is restricted to in-frame clones and leaves out a portion. The sample consists of 90,000 to 120,000 clones, under 80% of them appearing once. This record belongs to a study of cytomegalovirus exposure and HLA in healthy donors. This sequence originates from a woman aged 40 to 50 in good health and CMV-seropositive. The sample consisted of PBMCs.

The CDR3 nucleotides are TGCGCCAGCAGCTTAGGGGATTCGGAGACCCAGTACTTC. Translated, it gives CASSLGDSETQYF. J is TRBJ2-5 and V is TRBV5-1; D is perhaps TRBD1 (5 bases). This CDR3 is 13 amino acids long. Germline V gives CDR1 SGHRS, CDR2 YFSETQ. V shed 2 bases and J shed 5 bases, with 10 bases lying between them.